A single T cell receptor (beta chain) is shown here with its context. The antigen is undetermined. These data are taken from a study of CD8+ T cells in alopecia areata. Turning to the study itself: Treated patients were given oral tofacitinib, which was dosed at 5 to 10 mg twice daily.

Germline V gives CDR1 MNHNY, CDR2 SVGAGI (reference sequence). Trimming stripped 0 bases from V and 4 bases from J, with 7 bases between. This CDR3 spans 13 amino acids. TCR sequencing used cDNA made by reverse transcription of extracted RNA. This table comes from immunoSEQ multiplex PCR, and its TCRdb copy is limited to in-frame clones, with some not included. Here the sample spans 180,000 or so clones, roughly 50% being singletons. As to treatment: oral pan-JAK inhibitor, 5-10 mg twice daily. Overall study findings and caveats: It was less clear whether patients shared TCRs than it was in mice, possibly because of HLA.

The sequence came from a human donor with alopecia areata. V is TRBV6-6 and J is TRBJ2-7, with D possibly TRBD2 on 5 matching bases. Sequencing was performed on CD4+ T cells sorted from blood, taken at week 56, from a patient treated with tofacitinib. The CDR3 sequence: CASSYSTGYEQYF. CDR3 nucleotide sequence: TGTGCCAGCAGTTACTCTACGGGATACGAGCAGTACTTC.